Sequencing of this T cell receptor (beta chain) was carried out in a study of T cells in Graves' hyperthyroidism and ophthalmopathy. From RNA transcripts, TCR beta CDR3 regions were amplified. In the first-round RT-PCR of the TCR CDR3, the HTBI primer set was used. TCRdb used MiXCR to reprocess the multiplex PCR reads, holding one entry per CDR3 protein. The table includes about 840,000 distinct CDR3 sequences, 38% detected once. The CDR3 loop spans 15 amino acids. V was clipped by 6 bases and J by 0 bases; unmatched bases: 7. Germline CDR1 is SQVTM and CDR2 is ANQGSEA. V usage is TRBV29-1 and J usage is TRBJ1-4; TRBD1 matches 7 bases. The sequenced sample consisted of blood. The source of this sequence is a man younger than 35 with Graves' hyperthyroidism. In DNA, the CDR3 is TGCAGCGTCGGGACAGCGACTGCAACTAATGAAAAACTGTTTTTT. Translation gives CSVGTATATNEKLFF.